This T cell receptor beta chain was identified in a study of Ad26.COV2.S vaccination and SARS-CoV-2 variants. Turning to the study itself: Donor had been placed in the Ad26.COV2.S arm of the COV1001 trial.

Regarding the study as a whole: Substantial post-vaccination breadth of spike-specific CD8+ and CD4+ T cell responses was reported.

In the case of this clone: Its specificity is unknown.

Sequencing used immunoSEQ multiplex PCR; TCRdb keeps in-frame clones, though not all of them. Of about 470,000 clones listed, around 91% are singletons. Treatment here: some 20 received Ad26.COV2.S at low or high dose, single or two shots; about 5 received placebo; per-sample allocation not given. Following the first vaccine or placebo injection, samples were taken on day 63. An adult aged 18-55 years in Boston served as the donor. The CDR3 runs to 10 residues. Trimming cost V 4 bases and J 4 bases, with 4 bases left between them. CDR1 and CDR2 from the germline V gene are DFQATT and SNEGSKA (reference sequence).

This chain joins TRBV20-1 and TRBJ1-1; D remains ambiguous. The source is a person between 18 and 60 years old who received the Ad26.COV2.S COVID-19 vaccine or a placebo. Here the sequenced sample was peripheral blood, taken in a trial of Ad26.COV2.S vaccine versus placebo. This chain's CDR3 is CSAILTEAFF. DNA of the CDR3: TGCAGTGCTATCCTCACTGAAGCTTTCTTT.